A single sample gave rise to the 29 T cell receptor beta chains below, sequenced in a study of blood T cells in healthy people across ages. PCR was performed a second time for about 6 to 11 cycles using a sample-barcoded 5' primer and a J-beta primer mix. From the 5' RACE reads, TCRdb called clonotypes with MiXCR, one entry per CDR3 protein. The sample lists 500,000 to 550,000 distinct CDR3 sequences, more than 20% occurring once. The same sample was also used in a study of T cells of mothers and their children.

The sample was blood. All receptors derive from a boy aged 5-17 years in good health.

This clonotype turned up a few times. CDR3 amino acids: CASSQLGQGARNEQFF. Written as DNA, the CDR3 is TGCGCCAGCAGCCAACTGGGACAGGGGGCGCGGAATGAGCAGTTCTTC. This sequence joins TRBV4-1 and TRBJ2-1, with 12 bases lining up with TRBD1. Germline V gives CDR1 MGHRA, CDR2 YSYEKL. This CDR3 has 16 amino acids. The V segment lost 2 bases and the J segment 7 bases; nucleotides outside the gene matches: 6.

The rearrangement joins TRBV5-6 to TRBJ2-3, with 8 bases identical to TRBD2. J lost 5 bases, V lost 6 bases, and 11 bases had no gene match. Germline assignment: CDR1 SGHDT and CDR2 YYEEEE. This CDR3 comprises 15 residues. This CDR3 reads CASTPFREGGDTQYF. In DNA form, the CDR3 reads TGTGCCAGCACCCCCTTCCGGGAGGGCGGAGATACGCAGTATTTT.

This sequence joins TRBV28 and TRBJ2-4; tentative D call: TRBD2 (6 bases). The germline V and J ends were trimmed by 7 bases and 0 bases, with 13 bases remaining between them. Germline V lookup: CDR1 MDHEN, CDR2 SYDVKM. This CDR3 has 15 amino acids. CDR3 sequence reads: CASTGRGTAKNIQYF. The CDR3, as DNA: TGTGCCAGCACGGGCCGGGGGACAGCCAAAAACATTCAGTACTTC.

This clonotype has just a few counts. The gene calls are TRBV7-2 and TRBJ2-1; 7 bases fit TRBD2. Germline V gene data show CDR1 as SGHTA and CDR2 as FQGNSA. The CDR3 runs 16 residues. Trimming took 4 bases from V and 4 from J; bases not matched to a gene: 10. CDR3 loop: CASSYTSAPSYNEQFF. The CDR3, as DNA: TGTGCCAGCAGCTATACTAGCGCCCCGTCTTACAATGAGCAGTTCTTC.

The table lists this clonotype with a few counts. V usage is TRBV27 and J usage is TRBJ1-2; 10 bases match TRBD1. The V gene's germline CDR1 is MNHEY and CDR2 SMNVEV (reference sequence). V shed 6 bases and J 5 bases; nucleotides not matched to a gene: 6. The CDR3 totals 14 residues. The CDR3 DNA sequence: TGTGCCAGCAGCTCCCGGGACAGGGGTTATGGCTACACCTTC. It is translated as CASSSRDRGYGYTF.

This chain uses TRBV4-3 with TRBJ2-1; TRBD2 might be the D (5 bases). Germline V lookup: CDR1 LGHNA, CDR2 YSLEER. With 0 bases removed from V and 5 bases from J, the gap between germline ends came to 11 bases. The CDR3 is made up of 15 amino acids. The DNA for the CDR3 is TGCGCCAGCAGCCAAGAGAGGAGGTGGAACAATGAGCAGTTCTTC. Protein product: CASSQERRWNNEQFF.

This clonotype has more than one count but fewer than ten. V gene TRBV5-6 combines with J gene TRBJ2-7; 8 positions match TRBD2. Germline V CDR1 and CDR2: SGHDT, YYEEEE. V trimming: 0 bases; J trimming: 2 bases; junction bases outside the gene matches: 10. There are 17 residues in the CDR3. The DNA for the CDR3 is TGTGCCAGCAGCTTGGGGCGGGAGGCCCTTGGGGCCTACGAGCAGTACTTC. It specifies CASSLGREALGAYEQYF.

This clonotype was recorded a few times. V gene TRBV7-9 combines with J gene TRBJ2-2, with 7 bases aligning to TRBD2. Germline V lookup: CDR1 SEHNR, CDR2 FQNEAQ (reference sequence). Germline trimming cut 1 base from V and 2 bases from J; bases unmatched to any gene: 4. The CDR3 length is 16 residues. The CDR3 sequence: CASSLGDYLNTGELFF. In DNA form, the CDR3 reads TGTGCCAGCAGCTTAGGGGACTACCTTAACACCGGGGAGCTGTTTTTT. The whole variable domain, filled in from reference TRBV7-9 and TRBJ2-2, reads DTGVSQNPRHKITKRGQNVTFRCDPISEHNRLYWYRQTLGQGPEFLTYFQNEAQLEKSRLLSDRFSAERPKGSFSTLEIQRTEQGDSAMYLCASSLGDYLNTGELFFGEGSRLTVL.

The rearrangement links TRBV20-1 to TRBJ1-1; D not resolved. The CDR3 contains 14 residues. V was clipped by 3 bases and J by 2 bases, with 13 bases between them. The germline CDR1 and CDR2 sequences are DFQATT and SNEGSKA (reference sequence). CDR3 region: CSARRSQTNTEAFF. In DNA, the CDR3 is TGCAGTGCTAGGAGGTCGCAGACCAACACTGAAGCTTTCTTT.

This clonotype was seen more than once but under ten times. V gene TRBV6-5 combines with J gene TRBJ1-4; no clear D gene. CDR1 MNHEY and CDR2 SVGAGI come from the germline V gene. The CDR3 runs 15 residues. Trimming pared 2 bases from V and 13 bases from J, leaving 20 bases between. The DNA for the CDR3 is TGTGCCAGCAGTTACGTTCGGTCCGGATCCGCCCCACTGTTTTTT. It specifies CASSYVRSGSAPLFF.

The V call is TRBV2, the J call TRBJ2-1, with 9 bases identical to TRBD2. Germline values: CDR1 SNHLY, CDR2 FYNNEI. The CDR3 is 13 residues long. The V segment lost 7 bases and the J segment 9 bases; nucleotides outside the gene matches: 7. The CDR3 DNA is TGTGCCAGCACAGCGGGAGGACGGAGTGAGCAGTTCTTC. Its translation is CASTAGGRSEQFF.

This clonotype turned up a few times. V gene TRBV20-1 combines with J gene TRBJ1-4, with D perhaps TRBD1 (6 bases). The V gene's germline CDR1 is DFQATT and CDR2 SNEGSKA (reference sequence). CDR3 length: 13 amino acids. V was cut by 6 bases and J by 0 bases, with 8 bases left in between. The CDR3 DNA sequence: TGCAGTGCCTGGACAGCAACTAATGAAAAACTGTTTTTT. Its translation: CSAWTATNEKLFF.

This clonotype was observed a handful of times. The CDR3 bases are TGTGCCAGCAGCTTCCTCGGGACAGGGAACACCGGGGAGCTGTTTTTT. This gives the protein CASSFLGTGNTGELFF. V and J are TRBV7-3 and TRBJ2-2, with TRBD1 matching 8 bases. The germline CDR1 and CDR2 sequences are SGHTA and FQGTGA. CDR3 length: 16 residues. V trimming: 3 bases; J trimming: 1 base; junction bases outside the gene matches: 4. Full variable domain (remainder filled in from reference TRBV7-3 and TRBJ2-2): GAGVSQTPSNKVTEKGKYVELRCDPISGHTALYWYRQSLGQGPEFLIYFQGTGAADDSGLPNDRFFAVRPEGSVSTLKIQRTERGDSAVYLCASSFLGTGNTGELFFGEGSRLTVL.

This clonotype appeared a few times. The V call is TRBV7-2, the J call TRBJ1-2; 7 bases match TRBD1. The CDR3 runs 16 residues. In germline, CDR1 is SGHTA, CDR2 FQGNSA. V shed 4 bases, J shed 4 bases, and the junction held 12 bases outside the gene matches. The CDR3 is CASSSHSGTVIYGYTF. In DNA form, the CDR3 reads TGTGCCAGCAGCTCACATTCCGGGACAGTTATCTATGGCTACACCTTC.

Only a few counts were recorded for this clonotype. The V gene is TRBV28, the J gene TRBJ2-7; D is perhaps TRBD2 (6 bases). This CDR3 has 13 amino acids. V lost 7 bases and J lost 0, with 10 bases in between. Germline assignment: CDR1 MDHEN and CDR2 SYDVKM. The CDR3 loop reads CASTSGLSYEQYF. The DNA for the CDR3 is TGTGCCAGCACTTCGGGACTCTCCTACGAGCAGTACTTC.

V and J are TRBV6-2 or TRBV6-3 and TRBJ2-1; D possibly uses TRBD1 or TRBD2 (5 bases each). With 6 bases removed from V and 3 bases from J, the gap between germline ends came to 12 bases. Germline V gives CDR1 MNHEY, CDR2 SVGEGT. CDR3 length: 14 residues. The CDR3 DNA reads as TGTGCCAGCAGCCCCATGGGGGACTACAATGAGCAGTTCTTC. This translates into CASSPMGDYNEQFF.

The CDR3 bases are TGTGCCAGCAGGGGGACAGGAAACACCGGGGAGCTGTTTTTT. The encoded protein is CASRGTGNTGELFF. The chain links TRBV12-3 or TRBV12-4 to TRBJ2-2; TRBD1 matches at 8 bases. The junction had 2 bases not matched to a gene; V was cut back by 6 bases and J by 2 bases. The CDR3 has 14 residues.

In this sample, this clonotype turned up many times. The CDR3 sequence is CASSLGTSGRPEQFF. CDR3 bases: TGTGCCAGCAGTTTAGGGACTAGCGGGAGGCCGGAGCAGTTCTTC. The V call is TRBV28, the J call TRBJ2-5; 15 bases line up with TRBD2. TRBJ2-1 matches the DNA end more closely, so the J call is doubtful. Germline-derived CDR1 and CDR2 are MDHEN and SYDVKM. The length of the CDR3 is 15 residues.

The CDR3 DNA follows: TGTGCCAGCAGCGTAAGGCGGGAGGGCCCCTCCTACAATGAGCAGTTCTTC. Its translation is CASSVRREGPSYNEQFF. The chain employs TRBV9 and TRBJ2-1, with 9 bases lining up with TRBD2. In germline, CDR1 is SGDLS, CDR2 YYNGEE. The trim removed 1 base at V and 0 bases at J, leaving 5 bases unmatched. The length of the CDR3 is 17 residues.

This chain uses TRBV7-9 with TRBJ1-4, with TRBD1 matching over 8 bases. The length of the CDR3 is 15 residues. J gave up 5 bases and V 5 bases, and 7 bases lay outside the gene matches. The germline CDR1 and CDR2 sequences are SEHNR and FQNEAQ (reference sequence). The DNA of the CDR3 is TGTGCCAGCAGCCACGAACAGGGGGGAAATGAAAAACTGTTTTTT. Protein: CASSHEQGGNEKLFF.

The rearrangement uses TRBV24-1 and TRBJ2-3, with D uncertain. Germline V lookup: CDR1 KGHDR, CDR2 SFDVKD. This CDR3 contains 12 residues. V was shortened by 5 bases and J by 5 bases, with 7 bases between the two germline ends. The CDR3 nucleotides read TGTGCCACCAGTGTCCCGGGAGATACGCAGTATTTT. Translating gives CATSVPGDTQYF.

This clonotype was recorded a few times. V usage is TRBV21-1 and J usage is TRBJ1-3; the table's D call TRBD1 went unverified against the DNA. TRBV21-1 is a pseudogene segment. CDR3 length equals 17 residues. CDR3: CASSESQTGGSGNTIYF. Here the CDR3 DNA reads TGTGCCAGCAGCGAAAGCCAGACAGGGGGATCTGGAAACACCATATATTTT.

The V and J genes are TRBV6-5 and TRBJ2-7, with D possibly being TRBD1 (5 bases). CDR1 MNHEY and CDR2 SVGAGI come from the germline V gene. V shed 6 bases and J shed 2 bases, with 14 bases lying between them. This CDR3 region has 14 residues. This chain's CDR3 is CASSYEGATYEQYF. The DNA of the CDR3 is TGTGCCAGCAGCTACGAAGGGGCAACCTACGAGCAGTACTTC.

There are a few counts of this clonotype. The chain employs TRBV12-3 or TRBV12-4 and TRBJ2-1; D possibly corresponds to TRBD2 (6 bases). The last part of the DNA fits TRBJ2-7 better; the J call may be wrong. CDR3 length equals 14 residues. In DNA, the CDR3 is TGTGCCAGCAGTTTCGGGGCAGGAGGGTTCGAGCAGTACTTC. It encodes CASSFGAGGFEQYF.

This clonotype is a singleton in its sample. The rearrangement uses TRBV20-1 and TRBJ1-1, with D uncertain. V lost 6 bases to trimming and J lost 4 bases, with 12 bases between them. The CDR3 length is 12 residues. CDR1 is DFQATT and CDR2 is SNEGSKA in the germline V gene (reference sequence). As DNA, the CDR3 is TGCAGTGCAGGGCAGGAACCCACTGAAGCTTTCTTT. This sequence encodes CSAGQEPTEAFF.

The genes are TRBV29-1 and TRBJ2-1; D is unclear. Germline CDR1 is SQVTM and CDR2 is ANQGSEA. This CDR3 region has 13 residues. The germline V and J ends were trimmed by 7 bases and 0 bases, with 10 bases remaining between them. CDR3 sequence reads: CSGEATSYNEQFF. Written as DNA, the CDR3 is TGCAGCGGGGAAGCGACCTCCTACAATGAGCAGTTCTTC.

The CDR3 here is CSASASSGPYGYTF. DNA of the CDR3: TGCAGTGCTTCTGCCAGTTCCGGACCCTATGGCTACACCTTC. The chain employs TRBV20-1 and TRBJ1-2; D unresolved. Deletions cut 5 bases from V and 4 bases from J, with 17 bases between. This CDR3 has 14 residues. Germline assignment: CDR1 DFQATT and CDR2 SNEGSKA (reference sequence).

This clonotype has ten or more counts. The chain carries TRBV29-1 and TRBJ2-5; 7 bases fit TRBD1. Germline lookup yields CDR1 SQVTM and CDR2 ANQGSEA. The ends lost 3 bases at V and 5 bases at J; junction bases unmatched: 9. This CDR3 contains 14 residues. CDR3: CSVDRGGAGETQYF. The CDR3 region has the DNA TGCAGCGTTGACCGAGGGGGCGCCGGGGAGACCCAGTACTTC. The full variable domain, rest sourced from reference TRBV29-1 and TRBJ2-5, is SAVISQKPSRDICQRGTSLTIQCQVDSQVTMMFWYRQQPGQSLTLIATANQGSEATYESGFVIDKFPISRPNLTFSTLTVSNMSPEDSSIYLCSVDRGGAGETQYFGPGTRLLVL.

Notes on this clonotype: This may arise from a read error, as a much more abundant clone is one base away. The genes are TRBV5-8 and TRBJ2-7; TRBD1 agrees at 8 bases. Germline loops: CDR1 SGHTS, CDR2 YDEGEE. J was trimmed by 3 bases and V by 5 bases; bases with no gene match: 4. The CDR3 length is 13 residues. CDR3 DNA: TGTGCCAGCAGTCGGACAGGGAACTACGAGCAGTACTTC. Translated, it gives CASSRTGNYEQYF.